This section outlines one TCR beta chain sequence together with its context. Its antigen is still unknown. One base away there is no much larger clone; base qualities are not given. On a MiSeq, deep resolution sequencing aimed for a depth between 1 in 1 million and 1 in 200,000 T cells, with each clonotype covered around 10x on average. The immunoSEQ hsTCRB Kit was used to generate TCR beta libraries. Concerning the study's data processing: ImmunoSEQ Data Assistant and ImmunoSEQ Analyzer were used for data analysis, and V, D and J genes were assigned according to IMGT definitions. Clonality was computed as one minus normalized Shannon entropy of productive rearrangement frequencies, ranging from 0 to 1. Only overrepresented clonotypes making up at least 0.05% of each patient's repertoire were included in the public clonotype analysis. Repertoires from some 14 age-matched healthy donors in immuneACCESS were used as clonality controls. What TCRdb holds here is the immuneACCESS table cut down to in-frame rearrangements. Part of the clones is not present; checked against another copy, under half of the missing clones reflect an unresolved V gene, and the others are unexplained. V, J and clone size derive from that table, while D and trimming were established from the DNA sequence. In all, the sample holds approximately 130,000 clones, and 80% to 90% of those were seen once. Of the sample, 3% to 4% falls within the top ten clones.

The junction shows trimming of 3 bases on V and 4 bases on J, plus 10 bases between the germline ends. CDR1 and CDR2 (SGHRS, YFSETQ) derive from the germline V gene. Including cysteine and phenylalanine, the CDR3 has 13 amino acids. Only CDR3 DNA remains: 39 bases, in frame from the first base. Read against the paper, the sample's time point label means: approximately 2 years on ibrutinib. Roughly 2 micrograms of genomic DNA were extracted from cryopreserved PBMCs for TCR beta library preparation. Longitudinal blood samples from CLL patients receiving ibrutinib monotherapy were subjected to high-throughput TCR beta sequencing. The patients were enrolled in a single-center, open-label phase 2 trial of ibrutinib monotherapy. This sample was taken from a study of cytotoxic CD8 clonotypes in ibrutinib-treated CLL (dated by TCRdb to about 2021). A note on the overall study: In this cohort, 15 or so patients were treatment-naive and approximately twelve were relapsed/refractory, while some 18 had unmutated IGHV. Every remission and progressive disease sample was obtained while ibrutinib was still being received by the patients. Longitudinal samples were available for 26 of the 86 trial participants. An average of 255,043 productive templates and approximately 91,000 productive rearrangements was obtained per sample. Cryopreserved peripheral blood mononuclear cells were collected at three points: before therapy, at response, and at either sustained remission or disease progression. Samples at response were collected after a median of roughly 13 months of treatment, with a range of roughly 6 to 36 months. Responses were partial in roughly 25 patients and complete in 2; after median about 5.5 years follow-up, approximately 15 stayed in remission and 12 progressed.

Here is what the overall study found, with its caveats: Public clonotypes were rare and either shrank or stayed stable during treatment, and the rise in clonality at ibrutinib response reflected expansion of private clonotypes. Sampling times were not matched between patients in sustained remission and patients whose disease was progressing, and lymph node repertoires were not examined. An increase in clonality was observed at ibrutinib response, with clonality remaining stable during sustained remission and falling back toward baseline at progression. Baseline clonality was found to be higher than that of age-matched healthy donors and was strongly correlated with circulating CD8+ T-cell counts.

The rearrangement combines TRBV5-1 with TRBJ1-2; a confident D gene designation cannot be given. This sequence originates from a human donor with chronic lymphocytic leukemia. The sequenced sample was PBMCs, obtained after 24 months of ibrutinib treatment. The CDR3 region: CASSSEGSYGYTF. The DNA sequence follows: TGCGCCAGCAGCTCGGAGGGTAGCTATGGCTACACCTTC. The full variable domain, with segments outside the CDR3 supplied by the reference TRBV5-1 and TRBJ1-2 proteins, appears as KAGVTQTPRYLIKTRGQQVTLSCSPISGHRSVSWYQQTPGQGLQFLFEYFSETQRNKGNFPGRFSGRQFSNSRSEMNVSTLELGDSALYLCASSSEGSYGYTFGSGTRLTVV.